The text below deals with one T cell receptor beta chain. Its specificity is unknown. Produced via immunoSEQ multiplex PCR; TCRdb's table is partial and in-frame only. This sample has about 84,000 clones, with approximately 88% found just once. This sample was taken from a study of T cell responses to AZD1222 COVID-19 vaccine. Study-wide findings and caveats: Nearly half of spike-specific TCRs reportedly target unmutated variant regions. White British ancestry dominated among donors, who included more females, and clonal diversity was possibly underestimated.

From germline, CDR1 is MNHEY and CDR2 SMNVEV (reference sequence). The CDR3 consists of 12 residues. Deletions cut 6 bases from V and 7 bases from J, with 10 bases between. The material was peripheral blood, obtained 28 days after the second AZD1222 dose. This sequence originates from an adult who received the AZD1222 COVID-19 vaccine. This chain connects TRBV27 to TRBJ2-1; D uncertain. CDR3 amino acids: CASSLPGNEQFF. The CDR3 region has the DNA TGTGCCAGCAGCTTACCCGGGAATGAGCAGTTCTTC.